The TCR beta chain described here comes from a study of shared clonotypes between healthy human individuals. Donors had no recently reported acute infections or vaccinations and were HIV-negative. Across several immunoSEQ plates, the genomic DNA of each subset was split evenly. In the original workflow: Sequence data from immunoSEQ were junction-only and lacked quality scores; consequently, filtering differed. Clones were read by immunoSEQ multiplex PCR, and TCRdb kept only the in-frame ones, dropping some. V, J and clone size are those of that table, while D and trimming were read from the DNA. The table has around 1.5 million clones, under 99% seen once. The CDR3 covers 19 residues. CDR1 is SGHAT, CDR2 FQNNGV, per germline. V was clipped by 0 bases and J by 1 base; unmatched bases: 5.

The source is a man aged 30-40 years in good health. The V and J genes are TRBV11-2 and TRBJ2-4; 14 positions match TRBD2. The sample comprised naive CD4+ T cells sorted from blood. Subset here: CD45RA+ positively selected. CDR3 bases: TGTGCCAGCAGCTTAGAACCGGGACTAGCGGGAGAGGCCAAAAACATTCAGTACTTC. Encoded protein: CASSLEPGLAGEAKNIQYF.